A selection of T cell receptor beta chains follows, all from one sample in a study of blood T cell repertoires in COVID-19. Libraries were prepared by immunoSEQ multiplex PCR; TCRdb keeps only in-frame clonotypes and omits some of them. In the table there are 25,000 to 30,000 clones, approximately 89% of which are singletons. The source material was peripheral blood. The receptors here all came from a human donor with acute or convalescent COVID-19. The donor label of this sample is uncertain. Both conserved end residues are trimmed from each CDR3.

ASRGDPGRVPLH	TRBV2	TRBJ1-6
ASSSMTGSYEQY	TRBV5-1	TRBJ2-7
ASSLNRGGYEQY	TRBV7-2	TRBJ2-7
ASSRQRLNTEAF	TRBV6-2/TRBV6-3	TRBJ1-1
ASSLMGLVHEQF	TRBV11-2	TRBJ2-1
ASSLSEKLF	TRBV28	TRBJ1-4
ASSSRVPLAKNIQY	TRBV28	TRBJ2-4
ASSWGVNQPQH	TRBV19	TRBJ1-5
ATSRGAPDRGEGDYGYT	TRBV15	TRBJ1-2
ASNQQGRLDYGYT	TRBV2	TRBJ1-2
SVVLAGRPYTGELF	TRBV29-1	TRBJ2-2
ASSYLAGELF	TRBV6-5	TRBJ2-2
ASSGSGGVYGYT	TRBV19	TRBJ1-2
ASSRQGVNTEAF	TRBV6-5	TRBJ1-1
SASFDGSSYNEQF	TRBV20-1	TRBJ2-1